One and the same sample provided the 28 T cell receptor beta chains below, sequenced in a study of blood T cell repertoires in COVID-19. Generated by immunoSEQ multiplex PCR, the TCRdb table keeps only in-frame clones and is missing some. The table lists over 130,000 clones, about 90% of them singletons. What was sequenced was peripheral blood. These receptors all stem from an older woman with active or convalescent COVID-19.

This chain joins TRBV7-2 and TRBJ1-6; the D gene is possibly TRBD1 (6 bases). This CDR3 region has 19 residues. V was clipped by 2 bases and J by 5 bases, with 22 bases between them. Germline V lookup: CDR1 SGHTA, CDR2 FQGNSA. The CDR3 sequence: CASSLTSLQGPLDNSPLHF. In DNA, the CDR3 is TGTGCCAGCAGCTTAACCTCGCTACAGGGACCCCTTGATAATTCACCCCTCCACTTT.

The chain employs TRBV19 and TRBJ2-1; TRBD1 is a possible D gene (6 bases). Trimming removed 2 bases at V and 4 bases at J, with 15 bases between. The CDR3 length is 16 residues. Germline CDR1 is LNHDA and CDR2 is SQIVND (reference sequence). The CDR3 bases are TGTGCCAGTAGTATAACAGGGCGGTCAATTTACAATGAGCAGTTCTTC. Translation gives CASSITGRSIYNEQFF.

This chain connects TRBV5-1 to TRBJ1-1; D is uncertain. V gave up 2 bases and J gave up 7 bases, with 15 bases separating them. Germline V CDR1 and CDR2: SGHRS, YFSETQ. This CDR3 is built from 14 residues. As DNA, the CDR3 is TGCGCCAGCAGCTTATCGGGGTCTAAGGGTGAAGCTTTCTTT. Protein product: CASSLSGSKGEAFF.

This clone has just a few counts. The J gene is TRBJ2-3, the V gene TRBV19, with 7 bases matching TRBD1. The CDR3 is made up of 14 amino acids. J was trimmed by 3 bases and V by 5 bases; bases with no gene match: 5. Germline-derived CDR1 and CDR2 are LNHDA and SQIVND (reference sequence). In DNA form, the CDR3 reads TGTGCCAGTAGTGCCGACAGGGTGACAGATACGCAGTATTTT. Translated, it gives CASSADRVTDTQYF.

V gene TRBV12-3 or TRBV12-4 combines with J gene TRBJ1-2, with D perhaps TRBD1 (6 bases). V lost 1 base and J lost 6, with 9 bases in between. The CDR3 covers 13 residues. This CDR3 is CASSLDRVHGYTF. DNA of the CDR3: TGTGCCAGCAGTTTAGACAGGGTCCATGGCTACACCTTC.

The CDR3 is CASRGGTGTYEQYF. The CDR3 DNA is TGTGCCAGCAGGGGGGGGACAGGGACCTACGAGCAGTACTTC. The chain recombines TRBV6-5 with TRBJ2-7; 9 bases fit TRBD1. CDR1 and CDR2 from the germline V gene are MNHEY and SVGAGI. J gave up 2 bases and V 6 bases, and 5 bases lay outside the gene matches. The length of the CDR3 is 14 residues.

The chain uses TRBV18 and TRBJ1-3, with 10 nucleotides matching TRBD1. Germline V lookup: CDR1 KGHSH, CDR2 LQKENI. The CDR3 consists of 16 residues. V lost 2 bases and J lost 1; bases outside the gene matches: 2. CDR3 DNA: TGTGCCAGCTCACCATGGGGACAGGGGTCTGGAAACACCATATATTTT. It is translated as CASSPWGQGSGNTIYF.

On this clone: The junction does not match germline at one end; this may be a read error. CDR3 DNA sequence: TGCGCCAGCAACTTGCAGGGTAAGCCGGGCACAGATACGCAGTATTTT. This translates into CASNLQGKPGTDTQYF. The chain carries TRBV5-1 and TRBJ2-3; tentatively, D is TRBD1 (5 bases). The germline V gene encodes CDR1 SGHRS and CDR2 YFSETQ. The length of the CDR3 is 16 residues.

V usage is TRBV9 and J usage is TRBJ1-4; possibly TRBD1 for D (5 bases). This CDR3 contains 15 residues. The germline V and J ends were trimmed by 4 bases and 5 bases, with 15 bases remaining between them. The germline CDR1 and CDR2 sequences are SGDLS and YYNGEE. The CDR3 loop reads CASSPTDRGNEKLFF. The CDR3 DNA reads as TGTGCCAGCAGCCCTACGGACCGGGGGAATGAAAAACTGTTTTTT.

This sequence joins TRBV30 and TRBJ2-5; a weak D match, TRBD1 (6 bases). This CDR3 contains 11 residues. Germline values: CDR1 GTSNPN, CDR2 SVGIG (reference sequence). The V end was cut by 7 bases, the J end by 11 bases, with 17 bases between. The CDR3 DNA reads TGTGCCTATGGGGACACCGGGAAGCAGTACTTC. Its translation: CAYGDTGKQYF.

The chain uses TRBV7-9 and TRBJ2-3; a possible D gene is TRBD2 (5 bases). CDR3 length: 14 amino acids. Germline values: CDR1 SEHNR, CDR2 FQNEAQ (reference sequence). The V and J ends lost 4 bases and 8 bases respectively, with 16 bases between them. CDR3 amino acids: CASSSGRGRGTQYF. The DNA of the CDR3 is TGTGCCAGCAGCTCGGGGAGAGGACGAGGTACGCAGTATTTT.

V and J are TRBV9 and TRBJ2-1; the match to TRBD2 covers 13 bases. CDR1 and CDR2 (germline): SGDLS, YYNGEE. V was pared by 0 bases and J by 6 bases, with 6 bases of the junction left unmatched. The CDR3 covers 17 residues. CDR3: CASSVGQTSGGTNEQFF. CDR3 in DNA: TGTGCCAGCAGCGTAGGCCAGACTAGCGGGGGGACCAATGAGCAGTTCTTC.

This sequence joins TRBV7-6 and TRBJ2-2, with 7 bases that match TRBD2. Trimming cost V 0 bases and J 0 bases; bases outside gene matches: 7. The CDR3 runs 18 residues. CDR1 and CDR2 from the germline V gene are SGHVS and FNYEAQ. In nucleotides, the CDR3 is TGTGCCAGCAGCTTAGCCCAGGTTGCGGGGGCGAACACCGGGGAGCTGTTTTTT. As protein: CASSLAQVAGANTGELFF.

The J gene is TRBJ2-2, the V gene TRBV12-3 or TRBV12-4; unclear D gene. There are 12 residues in the CDR3. Trimming pared 2 bases from V and 6 bases from J, leaving 4 bases between. In DNA, the CDR3 is TGTGCCAGCAGTTTATGGCCCGGGGAGCTGTTTTTT. It codes for CASSLWPGELFF.

V gene TRBV5-6 combines with J gene TRBJ1-1; D is possibly TRBD1 (5 bases). Germline V lookup: CDR1 SGHDT, CDR2 YYEEEE. This CDR3 is built from 13 residues. V gave up 0 bases and J gave up 9 bases, with 12 bases separating them. CDR3 DNA sequence: TGTGCCAGCAGCTTGGACAGGATGGGAAAAGCTTTCTTT. Its translation is CASSLDRMGKAFF.

This clone was picked up a small number of times. V gene TRBV2 combines with J gene TRBJ2-2; D uncertain. The CDR3 runs to 13 residues. Trimming stripped 6 bases from V and 3 bases from J, with 8 bases between. Germline values: CDR1 SNHLY, CDR2 FYNNEI. The CDR3 region is CASRLWDTGELFF. Written as DNA, the CDR3 is TGTGCCAGCAGACTATGGGACACCGGGGAGCTGTTTTTT.

This chain links TRBV9 with TRBJ2-2; TRBD1 aligns across 9 bases. CDR1 and CDR2 (germline): SGDLS, YYNGEE. The J segment lost 5 bases and the V segment lost 3 bases, leaving 8 bases of the junction unmatched. The CDR3 totals 16 residues. As DNA, the CDR3 is TGTGCCAGCAGCGGGGAGACAGGGGGAGGAACCGGGGAGCTGTTTTTT. It encodes CASSGETGGGTGELFF.

The chain recombines TRBV6-5 with TRBJ1-1, with D tentatively TRBD1 (6 bases). This CDR3 has 15 amino acids. Deletions cut 2 bases from V and 3 bases from J, with 13 bases between. In germline, CDR1 is MNHEY, CDR2 SVGAGI. The CDR3 sequence: CASSYGRGWDTEAFF. The CDR3 DNA is TGTGCCAGCAGTTACGGAAGGGGGTGGGACACTGAAGCTTTCTTT.

V usage is TRBV3-1 (or the pseudogene TRBV3-2) and J usage is TRBJ2-5, with 11 bases matching TRBD2. J was trimmed by 2 bases and V by 0 bases; bases with no gene match: 2. Germline V gene data show CDR1 as LGHDT and CDR2 as YNNKEL (reference sequence). CDR3 length: 16 amino acids. The CDR3 here is CASSQEGLAEQETQYF. As DNA, the CDR3 is TGTGCCAGCAGCCAAGAGGGACTAGCGGAGCAAGAGACCCAGTACTTC.

V and J are TRBV4-3 and TRBJ1-6; 9 bases map to TRBD1. Germline CDR1 is LGHNA and CDR2 is YSLEER. This CDR3 comprises 16 residues. After removal of 3 bases from V and 7 bases from J, the junction contained 7 bases not matched to a gene. CDR3 nucleotides: TGCGCCAGCAGCCATGGATTGACAGGGGGAAATTCACCCCTCCACTTT. It translates to CASSHGLTGGNSPLHF.

The chain recombines TRBV29-1 with TRBJ2-7, with 9 bases aligning to TRBD1. Per germline, CDR1 SQVTM and CDR2 ANQGSEA. V shed 7 bases and J 2 bases; nucleotides not matched to a gene: 6. There are 13 residues in the CDR3. For the CDR3, the DNA is TGCAGCGGGGGACAGGGCAAACCCTACGAGCAGTACTTC. Amino acid sequence: CSGGQGKPYEQYF.

As regards this clone: Other DNA sequences from this sample encode an identical CDR3 as well. V gene TRBV18 combines with J gene TRBJ1-1; D is uncertain. The length of the CDR3 is 14 residues. Deletions cut 1 base from V and 2 bases from J, with 8 bases between. CDR1 is KGHSH and CDR2 is LQKENI in the germline V gene. CDR3 protein: CASSPQTGNTEAFF. The DNA for the CDR3 is TGTGCCAGCTCACCACAAACGGGAAACACTGAAGCTTTCTTT.

The chain joins TRBV6-4 to TRBJ2-3, with a weak D call TRBD1 (6 bases). The V end was cut by 3 bases, the J end by 1 base, with 8 bases between. Germline V CDR1 and CDR2: MRHNA, SNTAGT. This CDR3 is 14 amino acids long. CDR3 DNA: TGTGCCAGCAGTGATGGGGGCGGCACAGATACGCAGTATTTT. Translation gives CASSDGGGTDTQYF.

The rearrangement uses TRBV9 and TRBJ2-1, with a weak D call TRBD2 (7 bases). This CDR3 comprises 16 residues. CDR1 and CDR2 (germline): SGDLS, YYNGEE. Trimming removed 0 bases at V and 3 bases at J, with 13 bases between. The CDR3 reads CASSVGGGGHYNEQFF. The CDR3 DNA is TGTGCCAGCAGCGTAGGGGGCGGGGGCCACTACAATGAGCAGTTCTTC. Combining the CDR3 with reference TRBV9 and TRBJ2-1 gives the whole variable domain DSGVTQTPKHLITATGQRVTLRCSPRSGDLSVYWYQQSLDQGLQFLIQYYNGEERAKGNILERFSAQQFPDLHSELNLSSLELGDSALYFCASSVGGGGHYNEQFFGPGTRLTVL.

V is TRBV19 and J is TRBJ2-3; D is uncertain. The CDR3 contains 13 residues. Germline V gene sequence: CDR1 LNHDA, CDR2 SQIVND (reference sequence). The V end lost 1 base, the J end lost 3 bases, and 5 bases lay between the germline ends. CDR3 DNA: TGTGCCAGTAGTATAGGGCAGACAGATACGCAGTATTTT. Translating gives CASSIGQTDTQYF.

The chain employs TRBV18 and TRBJ2-7; 7 positions agree with TRBD1. The germline V gene has CDR1 KGHSH and CDR2 LQKENI. This CDR3 is 15 amino acids long. V shed 3 bases, J shed 5 bases, and the junction held 10 bases outside the gene matches. In nucleotides, the CDR3 is TGTGCCAGCTCACCGACCTCACAGGGGAGCGACGAGCAGTACTTC. It codes for CASSPTSQGSDEQYF.

The chain is built from TRBV4-3 and TRBJ2-1; 10 nucleotides line up with TRBD2. The CDR3 has 16 residues. From germline, CDR1 is LGHNA and CDR2 YSLEER. V lost 1 base, J lost 6 bases, and 6 bases stayed unmatched. The CDR3 nucleotides read TGCGCCAGCAGCCAAGCACTAGCGGGGTCCCTCAATGAGCAGTTCTTC. This encodes CASSQALAGSLNEQFF.

The rearrangement uses TRBV12-5 and TRBJ1-1, with D possibly TRBD1 on 6 matching bases. The CDR3 length is 14 residues. CDR1 LGHNT and CDR2 FRNRAP come from the germline V gene. The V end lost 3 bases, the J end lost 3 bases, and 11 bases lay between the germline ends. This chain's CDR3 is CASGFSSGDTEAFF. DNA for the CDR3: TGTGCTAGTGGTTTCTCCTCAGGGGACACTGAAGCTTTCTTT.